This T cell receptor beta chain was recovered during a study of blood T cell repertoires in COVID-19. Overall study: Sources were T cells, B-cell-depleted T cells, or PBMCs; the material itself was cDNA or gDNA.

Assay: immunoSEQ multiplex PCR; the TCRdb copy retains only in-frame clones and omits some. The table has fewer than 350,000 clones, nearly 90% seen once; the top ten hold 0.8% to 1%. The CDR3 extends over 14 amino acids. The V and J ends lost 6 bases and 1 base respectively, with 12 bases between them. Germline assignment: CDR1 MNHEY and CDR2 SMNVEV (reference sequence). The chain recombines TRBV27 with TRBJ1-1, with D perhaps matching TRBD1 (6 bases). The sequence was obtained from a young woman who had recovered from COVID-19. Sequencing used PBMCs or T cells enriched from blood (not recorded which). This chain's CDR3 is CASRGARGNTEAFF. The DNA for the CDR3 is TGTGCCAGCAGGGGGGCAAGGGGGAACACTGAAGCTTTCTTT.